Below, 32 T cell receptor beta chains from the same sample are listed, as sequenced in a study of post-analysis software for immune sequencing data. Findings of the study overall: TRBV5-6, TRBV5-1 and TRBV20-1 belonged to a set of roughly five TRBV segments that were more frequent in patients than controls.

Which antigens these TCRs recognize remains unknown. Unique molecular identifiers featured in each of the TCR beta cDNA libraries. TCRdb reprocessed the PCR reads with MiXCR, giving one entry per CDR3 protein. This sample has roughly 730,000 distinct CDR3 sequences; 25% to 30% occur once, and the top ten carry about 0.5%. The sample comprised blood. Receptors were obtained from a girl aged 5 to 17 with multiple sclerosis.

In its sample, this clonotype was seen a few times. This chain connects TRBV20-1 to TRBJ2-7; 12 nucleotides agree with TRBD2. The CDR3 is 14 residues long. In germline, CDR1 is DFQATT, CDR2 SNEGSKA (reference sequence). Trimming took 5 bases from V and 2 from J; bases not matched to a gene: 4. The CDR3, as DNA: TGCAGTGCTTCGGGACTAGCGGGTCCCTACGAGCAGTACTTC. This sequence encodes CSASGLAGPYEQYF.

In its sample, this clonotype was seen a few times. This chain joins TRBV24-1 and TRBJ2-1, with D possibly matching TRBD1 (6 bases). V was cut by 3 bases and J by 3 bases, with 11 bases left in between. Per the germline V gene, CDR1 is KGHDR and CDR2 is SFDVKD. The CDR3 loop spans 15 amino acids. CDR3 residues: CATSDRGDNYNEQFF. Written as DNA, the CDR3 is TGTGCCACCAGTGATCGAGGGGACAACTACAATGAGCAGTTCTTC.

The CDR3 DNA reads TGTGCCAGCAGTTCCCGCGGGGCCGGCAATCAGCCCCAGCATTTT. This gives the protein CASSSRGAGNQPQHF. The chain recombines TRBV12-3 or TRBV12-4 with TRBJ1-5, with D perhaps TRBD1 (5 bases). Trimming removed 4 bases at V and 2 bases at J, with 12 bases between. This CDR3 spans 15 amino acids.

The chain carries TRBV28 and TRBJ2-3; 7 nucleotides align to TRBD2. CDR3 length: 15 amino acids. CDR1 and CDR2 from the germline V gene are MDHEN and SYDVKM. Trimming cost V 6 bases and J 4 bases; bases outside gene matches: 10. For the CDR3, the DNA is TGTGCCAGCAGAGGCCCAGACGGGAGGCCAGATACGCAGTATTTT. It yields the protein CASRGPDGRPDTQYF.

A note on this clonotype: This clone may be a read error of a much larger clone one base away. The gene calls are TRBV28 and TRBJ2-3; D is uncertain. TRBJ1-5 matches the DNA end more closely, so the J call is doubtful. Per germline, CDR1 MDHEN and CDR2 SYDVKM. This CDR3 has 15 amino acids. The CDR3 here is CASSSATGVGDTQHF. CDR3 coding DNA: TGTGCCAGCAGTTCCGCGACGGGAGTCGGAGATACGCAGCATTTT.

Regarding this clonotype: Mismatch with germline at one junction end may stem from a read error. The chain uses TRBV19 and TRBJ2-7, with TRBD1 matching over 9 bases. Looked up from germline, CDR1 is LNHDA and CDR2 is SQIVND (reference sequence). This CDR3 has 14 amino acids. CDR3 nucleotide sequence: TGTCCCAGTAGTAGGCGGACAGGGGCCTACGAGCAGTACTTC. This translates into CPSSRRTGAYEQYF. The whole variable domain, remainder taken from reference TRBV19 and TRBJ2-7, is DGGITQSPKYLFRKEGQNVTLSCEQNLNHDAMYWYRQDPGQGLRLIYYSQIVNDFQKGDIAEGYSVSREKKESFPLTVTSAQKNPTAFYLCPSSRRTGAYEQYFGPGTRLTVT.

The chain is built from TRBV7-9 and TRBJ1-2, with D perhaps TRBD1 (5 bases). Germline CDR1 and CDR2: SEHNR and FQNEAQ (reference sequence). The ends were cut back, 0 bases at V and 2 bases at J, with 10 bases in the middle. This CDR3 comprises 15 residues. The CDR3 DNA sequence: TGTGCCAGCAGCTTAGCGGGGCAGCAAAACTATGGCTACACCTTC. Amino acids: CASSLAGQQNYGYTF.

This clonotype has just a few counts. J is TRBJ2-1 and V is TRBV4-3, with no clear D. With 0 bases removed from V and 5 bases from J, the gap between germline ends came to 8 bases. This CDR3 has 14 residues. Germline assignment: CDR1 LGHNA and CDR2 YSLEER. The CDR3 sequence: CASSQEGLHNEQFF. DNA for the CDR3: TGCGCCAGCAGCCAAGAGGGCCTCCACAATGAGCAGTTCTTC.

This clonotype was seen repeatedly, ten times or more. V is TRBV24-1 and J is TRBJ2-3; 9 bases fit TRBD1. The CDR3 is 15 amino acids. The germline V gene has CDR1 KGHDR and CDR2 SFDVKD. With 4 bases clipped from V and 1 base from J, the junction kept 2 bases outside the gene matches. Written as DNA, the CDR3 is TGTGCCACCAGTGACCGGACAGGGGGCACAGATACGCAGTATTTT. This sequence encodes CATSDRTGGTDTQYF.

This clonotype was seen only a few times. CDR3 residues: CASKSSDAYNEQYF. DNA of the CDR3: TGTGCCAGCAAATCCTCAGACGCATACAATGAGCAGTACTTC. The chain employs TRBV28 and TRBJ2-1; no clear D. Matching the DNA end better, TRBJ2-7 makes the J call doubtful. CDR3 length: 14 amino acids. CDR1 MDHEN and CDR2 SYDVKM come from the germline V gene.

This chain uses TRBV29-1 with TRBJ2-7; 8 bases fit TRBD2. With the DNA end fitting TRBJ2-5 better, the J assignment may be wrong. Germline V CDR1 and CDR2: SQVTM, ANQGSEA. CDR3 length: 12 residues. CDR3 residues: CSVESGGQTQYF. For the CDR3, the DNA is TGCAGCGTTGAGAGCGGGGGTCAGACCCAGTACTTC.

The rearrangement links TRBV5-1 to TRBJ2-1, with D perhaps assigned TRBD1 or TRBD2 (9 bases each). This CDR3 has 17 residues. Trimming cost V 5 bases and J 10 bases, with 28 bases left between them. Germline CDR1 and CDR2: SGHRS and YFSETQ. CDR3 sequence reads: CASRRTGAGSGSLEQFF. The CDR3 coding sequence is TGCGCCAGCAGGCGGACAGGGGCGGGTAGCGGGAGCCTCGAGCAGTTCTTC.

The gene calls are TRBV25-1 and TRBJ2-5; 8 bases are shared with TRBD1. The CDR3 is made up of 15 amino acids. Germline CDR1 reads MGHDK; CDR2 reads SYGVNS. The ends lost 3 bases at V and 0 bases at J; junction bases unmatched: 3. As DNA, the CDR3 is TGTGCCAGCAGTGATCAGGGGGCGAACCAAGAGACCCAGTACTTC. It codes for CASSDQGANQETQYF.

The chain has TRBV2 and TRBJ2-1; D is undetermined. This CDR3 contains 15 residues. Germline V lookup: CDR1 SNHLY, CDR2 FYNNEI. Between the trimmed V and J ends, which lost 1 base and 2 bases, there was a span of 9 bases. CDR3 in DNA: TGTGCCAGCAGTGAAGGGGGAACTCCCTACAATGAGCAGTTCTTC. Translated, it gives CASSEGGTPYNEQFF.

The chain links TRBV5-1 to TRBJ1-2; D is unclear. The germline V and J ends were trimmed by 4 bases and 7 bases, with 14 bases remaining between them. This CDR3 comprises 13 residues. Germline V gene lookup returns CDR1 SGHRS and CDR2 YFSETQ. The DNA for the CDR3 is TGCGCCAGCAGCCCCGGGTCCGTTGGTGGCTACACCTTC. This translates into CASSPGSVGGYTF.

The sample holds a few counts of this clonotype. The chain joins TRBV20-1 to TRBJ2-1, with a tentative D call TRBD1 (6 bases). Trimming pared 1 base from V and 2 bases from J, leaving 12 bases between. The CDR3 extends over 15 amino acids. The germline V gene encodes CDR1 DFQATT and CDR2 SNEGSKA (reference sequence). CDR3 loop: CSARGHREPYNEQFF. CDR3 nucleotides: TGCAGTGCTAGAGGGCACAGGGAGCCCTACAATGAGCAGTTCTTC.

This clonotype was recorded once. This CDR3 reads CSARYLGYNEQFF. The CDR3 coding sequence is TGCAGTGCTAGGTACTTAGGATACAATGAGCAGTTCTTC. J is TRBJ2-1 and V is TRBV20-1; D is unclear. V lost 3 bases and J 4 bases, leaving 10 bases between the germline ends. Germline V gene data show CDR1 as DFQATT and CDR2 as SNEGSKA (reference sequence). This CDR3 spans 13 amino acids.

This CDR3 reads CASSYSKEDTVGDEQFF. As DNA, the CDR3 is TGTGCCAGCAGTTACTCGAAGGAGGACACGGTGGGGGATGAGCAGTTCTTC. The chain carries TRBV6-5 and TRBJ2-1; either TRBD1 or TRBD2 may fit D (5 bases each). Germline V gene sequence: CDR1 MNHEY, CDR2 SVGAGI. This CDR3 comprises 17 residues. Trimming left V 0 bases short and J 8 bases short, with 20 bases between.

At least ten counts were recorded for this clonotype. The CDR3 sequence: CSVDRGLYGYTF. CDR3 in DNA: TGCAGCGTTGACCGGGGGCTCTATGGCTACACCTTC. V and J are TRBV29-1 and TRBJ1-2, with D perhaps matching TRBD1 (6 bases). CDR1 SQVTM and CDR2 ANQGSEA come from the germline V gene. CDR3 length: 12 residues. V gave up 3 bases and J gave up 4 bases, with 9 bases separating them.

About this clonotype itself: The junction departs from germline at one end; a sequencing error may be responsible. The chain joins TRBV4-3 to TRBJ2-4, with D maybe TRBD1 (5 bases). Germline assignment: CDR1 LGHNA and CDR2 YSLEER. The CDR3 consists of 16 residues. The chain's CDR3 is CASSQDSQGSKNIQYF. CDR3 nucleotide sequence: TGCGCCAGCAGTCAAGATTCCCAGGGTTCAAAAAACATTCAGTACTTC.

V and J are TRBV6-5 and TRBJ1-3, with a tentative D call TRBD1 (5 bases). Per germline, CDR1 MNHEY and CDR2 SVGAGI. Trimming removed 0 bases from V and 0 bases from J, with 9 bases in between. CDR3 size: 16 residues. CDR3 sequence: CASSYSPGRSGNTIYF. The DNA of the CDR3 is TGTGCCAGCAGTTACTCACCAGGGCGCTCTGGAAACACCATATATTTT.

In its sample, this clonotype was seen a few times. CDR3 bases: TGTGCCAGTCTGCAGGGTACTTTCACAGATACGCAGTATTTT. Its translation: CASLQGTFTDTQYF. This chain joins TRBV11-2 and TRBJ2-3, with TRBD1 as a possible D gene (5 bases). This CDR3 contains 14 residues. Trimming shortened V by 9 bases and J by 2 bases, and 15 bases separated the two germline ends. Germline lookup yields CDR1 SGHAT and CDR2 FQNNGV.

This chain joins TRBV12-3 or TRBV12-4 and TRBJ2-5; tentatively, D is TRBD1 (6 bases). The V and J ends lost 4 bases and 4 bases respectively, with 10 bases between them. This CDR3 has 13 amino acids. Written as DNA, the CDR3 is TGTGCCAGCAGTTCGAGCAGGGGAGAGACCCAGTACTTC. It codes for CASSSSRGETQYF.

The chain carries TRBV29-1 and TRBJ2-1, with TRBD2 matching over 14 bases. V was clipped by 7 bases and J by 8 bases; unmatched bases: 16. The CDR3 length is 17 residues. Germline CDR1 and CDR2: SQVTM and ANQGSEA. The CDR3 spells CSAEGGGGTSGSHEQFF. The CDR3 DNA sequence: TGCAGCGCCGAGGGGGGCGGTGGGACTAGCGGGAGCCATGAGCAGTTCTTC.

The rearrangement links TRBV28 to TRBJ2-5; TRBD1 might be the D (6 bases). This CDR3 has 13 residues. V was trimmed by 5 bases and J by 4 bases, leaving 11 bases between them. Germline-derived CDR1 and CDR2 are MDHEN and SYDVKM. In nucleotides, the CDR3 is TGTGCCAGCAGTCGGGGACATCTAGAGACCCAGTACTTC. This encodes CASSRGHLETQYF.

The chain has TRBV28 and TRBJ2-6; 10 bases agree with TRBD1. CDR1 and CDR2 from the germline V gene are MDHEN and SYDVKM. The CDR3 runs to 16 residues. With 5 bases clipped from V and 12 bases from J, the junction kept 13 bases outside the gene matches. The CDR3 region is CASSPDRDRGSRVLTF. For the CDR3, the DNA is TGTGCCAGCAGTCCGGACCGGGACAGGGGCTCTCGCGTCCTGACTTTC.

The CDR3 here is CASSVRQGRAEAFF. The CDR3 DNA sequence: TGTGCCAGCAGCGTCCGACAGGGGAGAGCTGAAGCTTTCTTT. The chain joins TRBV7-9 to TRBJ1-1, with 8 bases lining up with TRBD1. The length of the CDR3 is 14 residues. The ends lost 5 bases at V and 6 bases at J; junction bases unmatched: 8. Germline V gene lookup returns CDR1 SEHNR and CDR2 FQNEAQ (reference sequence).

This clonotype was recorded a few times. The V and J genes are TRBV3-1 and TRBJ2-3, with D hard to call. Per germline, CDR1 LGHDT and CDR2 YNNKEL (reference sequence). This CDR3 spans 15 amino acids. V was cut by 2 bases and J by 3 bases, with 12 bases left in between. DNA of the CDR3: TGTGCCAGCAGCCAACTAGTTTCGAATACAGATACGCAGTATTTT. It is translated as CASSQLVSNTDTQYF.

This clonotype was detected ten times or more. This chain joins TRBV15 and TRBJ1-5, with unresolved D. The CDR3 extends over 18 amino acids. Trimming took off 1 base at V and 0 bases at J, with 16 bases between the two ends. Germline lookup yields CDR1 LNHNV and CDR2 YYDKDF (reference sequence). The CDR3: CATSRVPAQRYSNQPQHF. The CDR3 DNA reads TGTGCCACCAGCAGAGTACCGGCGCAGCGTTATAGCAATCAGCCCCAGCATTTT.

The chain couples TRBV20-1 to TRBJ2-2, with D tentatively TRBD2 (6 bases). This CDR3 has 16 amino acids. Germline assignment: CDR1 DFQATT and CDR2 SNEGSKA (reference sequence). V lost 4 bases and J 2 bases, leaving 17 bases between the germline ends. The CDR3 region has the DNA TGCAGTGCTACCTCGGGCGGGGCCTACAACACCGGGGAGCTGTTTTTT. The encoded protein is CSATSGGAYNTGELFF.

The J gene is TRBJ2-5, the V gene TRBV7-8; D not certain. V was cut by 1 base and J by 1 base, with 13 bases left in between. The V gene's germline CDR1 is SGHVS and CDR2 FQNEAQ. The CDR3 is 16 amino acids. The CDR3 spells CASSLGRFSSQETQYF. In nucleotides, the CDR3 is TGTGCCAGCAGCTTAGGGCGGTTCAGCTCCCAAGAGACCCAGTACTTC.

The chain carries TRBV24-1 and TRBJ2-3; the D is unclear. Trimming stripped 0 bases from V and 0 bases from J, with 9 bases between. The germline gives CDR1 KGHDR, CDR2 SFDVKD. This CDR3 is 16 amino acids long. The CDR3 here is CATSDLFGSSTDTQYF. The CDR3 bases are TGTGCCACCAGTGATTTGTTTGGGTCTAGCACAGATACGCAGTATTTT.